This TCR beta chain was captured in a study of blood T cell repertoires in COVID-19. Study as a whole: T cells, B-cell-depleted T cells, or PBMCs provided the cDNA or gDNA that served as material.

The CDR3 consists of 17 residues. J gave up 5 bases and V 1 base, and 9 bases lay outside the gene matches. Germline assignment: CDR1 LGHDT and CDR2 YNNKEL (reference sequence). Under the authors' procedure: Reference gene primers were amplified, and this amplification served to estimate nucleated cell counts. Generated by immunoSEQ multiplex PCR, the TCRdb table keeps only in-frame clones and is missing some. That table supplies the V and J calls and clone size; D and trimming were determined from the DNA. The sample yields 150,000 or so clones, approximately 78% seen once. V and J are TRBV3-1 (or the pseudogene TRBV3-2) and TRBJ2-3, with 10 bases identical to TRBD2. Sequencing was done on a sample of peripheral blood. The source is a human donor in a cohort sampled during active COVID-19. CDR3: CASSQVGASGGQDTQYF. The CDR3 coding sequence is TGTGCCAGCAGCCAAGTCGGGGCTAGCGGGGGACAAGATACGCAGTATTTT.